This T cell receptor beta chain was recorded in a study of early stage breast cancer tumors. CDR1 is WNHNN and CDR2 is SYGVQD in the germline V gene (reference sequence). Trimming shortened V by 5 bases and J by 5 bases, and 15 bases separated the two germline ends. CDR3 size: 15 residues. The data were produced by immunoSEQ multiplex PCR, yet TCRdb's version contains in-frame clones alone and is incomplete. The table has some 58,000 clones, over 65% seen once. The chain links TRBV10-1 to TRBJ2-2; D might be TRBD1 (7 bases). The sample was blood. The origin of this receptor is a person aged 30 to 39 with breast cancer. The CDR3 DNA sequence: TGCGCCAGCAGTAATCGACAGGGAGGAACCGGGGAGCTGTTTTTT. Translation: CASSNRQGGTGELFF.